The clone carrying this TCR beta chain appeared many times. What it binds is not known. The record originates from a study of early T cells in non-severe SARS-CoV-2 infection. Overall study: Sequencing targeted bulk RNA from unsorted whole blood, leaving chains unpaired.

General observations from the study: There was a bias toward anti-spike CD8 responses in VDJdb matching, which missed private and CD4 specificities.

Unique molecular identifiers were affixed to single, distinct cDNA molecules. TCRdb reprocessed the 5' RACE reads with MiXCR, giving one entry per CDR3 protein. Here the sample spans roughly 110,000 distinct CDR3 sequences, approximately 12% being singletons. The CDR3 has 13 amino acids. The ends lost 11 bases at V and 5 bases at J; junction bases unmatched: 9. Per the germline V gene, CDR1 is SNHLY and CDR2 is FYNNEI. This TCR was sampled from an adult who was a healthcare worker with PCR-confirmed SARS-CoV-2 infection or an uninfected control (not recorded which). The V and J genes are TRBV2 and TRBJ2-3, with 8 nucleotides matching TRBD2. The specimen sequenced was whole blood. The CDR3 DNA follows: TGTGCCGGAACGGGACTAGAGGGAGATACGCAGTATTTT. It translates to CAGTGLEGDTQYF.